The sequence of this TCR beta chain was determined in a study of shared clonotypes between healthy human individuals. In germline, CDR1 is GTSNPN, CDR2 SVGIG (reference sequence). The CDR3 extends over 14 amino acids. Produced via immunoSEQ multiplex PCR; TCRdb's table is partial and in-frame only. Of 950,000 to 1,200,000 clones in the sample, 70% to 85% were seen once. This receptor was obtained from a man between 18 and 29 years old in good health. Some clones in this sample may be carry-over from other donors' samples. V gene TRBV30 combines with J gene TRBJ2-5, with 9 bases fitting TRBD2. The end of the DNA fits TRBJ2-7 better, so the J call may be wrong. The sequenced material came from memory CD4+ T cells from PBMCs. The subset: CD45RA-negative fraction. CDR3 bases: TGTGCCTGGAGGCCCTGGCGGGAGGGCCGCGAGCAGTACTTC. Protein sequence: CAWRPWREGREQYF.